This T cell receptor beta chain derives from a study of blood T cell repertoires in COVID-19. Study overall: Material from acute and convalescent COVID-19 was sourced from the United States, Italy and Spain.

This clone was observed at least ten times. Which cohort a participant joined came from the clinical history participants gave. Cohort 3 recovered donors had two negative PCRs, clearance, or symptom resolution. Data came from immunoSEQ multiplex PCR; TCRdb stores just in-frame clones and leaves some out. The sample yields 500,000 or so clones, roughly 87% seen once. This CDR3 contains 16 residues. Trimming at V came to 2 bases and at J to 10 bases, leaving 13 bases not matched to a gene. The V gene's germline CDR1 is LNHNV and CDR2 YYDKDF (reference sequence). Sequencing used PBMCs or T cells enriched from blood (not recorded which). The rearrangement joins TRBV15 to TRBJ2-1, with 8 bases identical to TRBD2. The sequence was obtained from a woman under 30 who had recovered from COVID-19. The CDR3 nucleotides read TGTGCCACCAGCAGAACCCAAGCGGGGGCCGGGGGGGAGCAGTTCTTC. Protein: CATSRTQAGAGGEQFF.